Listed below are T cell receptor beta chains from one sample, sequenced in a study of blood T cell repertoires in COVID-19. Some clones are missing from TCRdb's copy, which holds only in-frame ones; the method was immunoSEQ multiplex PCR. The profile shows about 120,000 clones, roughly 79% of them singletons. The sample taken for sequencing was peripheral blood. These receptors all stem from a man in his 70s with acute or convalescent COVID-19. Each CDR3 is given with its conserved first and last residue. The order of the fields is clone size, D gene, J gene, V gene, CDR3 protein, CDR3 DNA. D genes are given only for firm matches. Rows may omit the clone size; those that give it use once, few, many or a size class.

NA,NA,TRBJ1-2,TRBV6-6,CASSRSRGDSYGYTF,TGTGCCAGCAGTCGCAGCAGGGGAGATAGCTATGGCTACACCTTC
NA,TRBD1,TRBJ1-1,TRBV5-1,CASRTGGENTEAFF,TGCGCCAGCAGGACAGGGGGAGAGAACACTGAAGCTTTCTTT
NA,NA,TRBJ1-2,TRBV3-1/TRBV3-2,CASSQDLAREDGYTF,TGTGCCAGCAGCCAAGATCTTGCCAGGGAGGATGGCTACACCTTC
NA,NA,TRBJ1-1,TRBV5-6,CASSLGGNTEAFF,TGTGCCAGCAGCTTAGGGGGAAACACTGAAGCTTTCTTT
NA,NA,TRBJ2-1,TRBV11-2,CASSLQGAAPYNEQFF,TGTGCCAGCAGCTTACAGGGCGCTGCTCCCTACAATGAGCAGTTCTTC
NA,NA,TRBJ1-1,TRBV3-1/TRBV3-2,CASSQGRGTEAFF,TGTGCCAGCAGCCAGGGGAGGGGCACTGAAGCTTTCTTT
NA,NA,TRBJ1-4,TRBV7-9,CASSSSATNEKLFF,TGTGCCAGCAGCTCGAGTGCAACTAATGAAAAACTGTTTTTT
once,NA,TRBJ1-1,TRBV7-9,CASRSEQGEAFF,TGTGCCAGCCGATCGGAACAGGGTGAAGCTTTCTTT
NA,TRBD1,TRBJ1-2,TRBV18,CASSTTGVDGYTF,TGTGCCAGCTCAACAACAGGGGTGGATGGCTACACCTTC
NA,TRBD1,TRBJ1-2,TRBV9,CASSPTGAVGYTF,TGTGCCAGCAGCCCGACAGGGGCTGTAGGCTACACCTTC
NA,TRBD1,TRBJ1-4,TRBV7-9,CASSLALGQGGTNEKLFF,TGTGCCAGCAGCTTAGCGCTAGGACAGGGCGGAACTAATGAAAAACTGTTTTTT
NA,TRBD1,TRBJ1-1,TRBV3-1/TRBV3-2,CASSPQRIGAGGNEAFF,TGTGCCAGCAGCCCGCAACGAATAGGGGCAGGGGGCAATGAAGCTTTCTTT
NA,NA,TRBJ2-7,TRBV5-5,CASSLVPTSGEQYF,TGTGCCAGCAGCTTGGTGCCCACCTCGGGGGAGCAGTACTTC
NA,NA,TRBJ1-1,TRBV18,CASSPRGDTENTEAFF,TGTGCCAGCTCACCGCGTGGGGACACTGAGAACACTGAAGCTTTCTTT
NA,TRBD2,TRBJ2-3,TRBV3-1/TRBV3-2,CASSRLAGGTDTQYF,TGTGCCAGCAGCCGACTAGCGGGGGGCACAGATACGCAGTATTTT
NA,TRBD1,TRBJ2-3,TRBV2,CASTPTGDSTDTQYF,TGTGCCAGCACTCCGACAGGGGATAGCACAGATACGCAGTATTTT